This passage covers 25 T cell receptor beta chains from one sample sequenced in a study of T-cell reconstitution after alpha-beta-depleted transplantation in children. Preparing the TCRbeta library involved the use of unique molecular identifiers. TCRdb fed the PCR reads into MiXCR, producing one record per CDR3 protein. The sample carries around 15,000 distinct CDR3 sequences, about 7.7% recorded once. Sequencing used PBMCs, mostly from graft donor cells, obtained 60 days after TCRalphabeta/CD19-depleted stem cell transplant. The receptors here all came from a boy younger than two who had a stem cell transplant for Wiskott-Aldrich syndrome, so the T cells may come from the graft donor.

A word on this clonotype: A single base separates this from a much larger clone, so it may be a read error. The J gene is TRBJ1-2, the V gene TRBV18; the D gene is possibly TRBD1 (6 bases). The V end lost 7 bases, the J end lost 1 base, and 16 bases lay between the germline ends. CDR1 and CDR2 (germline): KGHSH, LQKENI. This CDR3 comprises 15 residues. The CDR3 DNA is TGTGCCAGCTTGCTTAAGGGGGGCGGTAACTATGGCTACACCTTC. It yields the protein CASLLKGGGNYGYTF.

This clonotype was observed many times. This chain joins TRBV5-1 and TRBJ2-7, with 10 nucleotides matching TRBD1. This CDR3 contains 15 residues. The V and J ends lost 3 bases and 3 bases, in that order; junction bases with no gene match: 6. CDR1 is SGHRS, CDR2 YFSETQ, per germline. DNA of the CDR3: TGCGCCAGCAGCTGGAAGGGACAGGGGATCTACGAGCAGTACTTC. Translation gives CASSWKGQGIYEQYF. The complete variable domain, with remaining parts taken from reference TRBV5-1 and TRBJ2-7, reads KAGVTQTPRYLIKTRGQQVTLSCSPISGHRSVSWYQQTPGQGLQFLFEYFSETQRNKGNFPGRFSGRQFSNSRSEMNVSTLELGDSALYLCASSWKGQGIYEQYFGPGTRLTVT.

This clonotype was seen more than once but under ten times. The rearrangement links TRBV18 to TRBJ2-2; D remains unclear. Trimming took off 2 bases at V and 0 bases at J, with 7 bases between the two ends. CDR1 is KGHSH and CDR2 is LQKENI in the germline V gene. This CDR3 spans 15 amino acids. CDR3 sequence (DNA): TGTGCCAGCTCACCAGTACAGACGAACACCGGGGAGCTGTTTTTT. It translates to CASSPVQTNTGELFF.

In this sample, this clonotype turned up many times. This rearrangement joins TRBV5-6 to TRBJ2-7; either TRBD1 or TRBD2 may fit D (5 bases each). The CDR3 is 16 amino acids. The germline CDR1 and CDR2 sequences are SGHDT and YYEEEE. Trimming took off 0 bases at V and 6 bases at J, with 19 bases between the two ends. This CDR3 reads CASSLGFGAGVREQYF. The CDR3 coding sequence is TGTGCCAGCAGCTTGGGCTTTGGGGCGGGCGTCCGCGAGCAGTACTTC.

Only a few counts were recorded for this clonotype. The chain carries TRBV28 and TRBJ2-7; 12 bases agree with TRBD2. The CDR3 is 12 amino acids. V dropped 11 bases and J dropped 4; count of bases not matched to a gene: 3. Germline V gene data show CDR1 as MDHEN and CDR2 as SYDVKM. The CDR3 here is CAATSGRYEQYF. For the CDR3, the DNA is TGTGCCGCGACTAGCGGGAGATACGAGCAGTACTTC.

CDR3 region: CASSIVPRLARADTQYF. CDR3 bases: TGTGCCAGTAGTATAGTTCCGCGACTAGCAAGGGCAGATACGCAGTATTTT. This chain uses TRBV19 with TRBJ2-3; 7 bases fit TRBD2. V lost 1 base to trimming and J lost 4 bases; unmatched junction nucleotides: 11. Per germline, CDR1 LNHDA and CDR2 SQIVND (reference sequence). CDR3 length: 17 residues. Supplemented by reference TRBV19 and TRBJ2-3, the full variable domain reads DGGITQSPKYLFRKEGQNVTLSCEQNLNHDAMYWYRQDPGQGLRLIYYSQIVNDFQKGDIAEGYSVSREKKESFPLTVTSAQKNPTAFYLCASSIVPRLARADTQYFGPGTRLTVL.

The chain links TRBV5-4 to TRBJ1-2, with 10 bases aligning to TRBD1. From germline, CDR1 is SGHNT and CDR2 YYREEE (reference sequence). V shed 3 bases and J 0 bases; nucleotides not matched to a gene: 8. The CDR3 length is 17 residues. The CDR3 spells CASSYRDRGPANYGYTF. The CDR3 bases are TGTGCCAGCAGCTACCGGGACAGGGGACCTGCTAACTATGGCTACACCTTC.

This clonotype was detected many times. This CDR3 reads CASQTTYNLYEQYF. Here the CDR3 DNA reads TGTGCCAGCCAGACCACATATAATTTATACGAGCAGTACTTC. The chain combines TRBV6-5 with TRBJ2-7; D call uncertain. The V gene's germline CDR1 is MNHEY and CDR2 SVGAGI. V was trimmed by 8 bases and J by 4 bases, leaving 18 bases between them. The CDR3 is 14 amino acids.

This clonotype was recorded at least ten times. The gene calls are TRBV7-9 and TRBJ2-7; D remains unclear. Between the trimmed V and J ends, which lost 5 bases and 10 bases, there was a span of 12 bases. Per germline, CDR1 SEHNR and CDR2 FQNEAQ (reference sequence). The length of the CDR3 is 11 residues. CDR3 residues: CASSHESSQYF. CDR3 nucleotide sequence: TGTGCCAGCAGCCACGAGAGCTCTCAGTACTTC. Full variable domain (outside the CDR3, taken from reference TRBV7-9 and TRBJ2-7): DTGVSQNPRHKITKRGQNVTFRCDPISEHNRLYWYRQTLGQGPEFLTYFQNEAQLEKSRLLSDRFSAERPKGSFSTLEIQRTEQGDSAMYLCASSHESSQYFGPGTRLTVT.

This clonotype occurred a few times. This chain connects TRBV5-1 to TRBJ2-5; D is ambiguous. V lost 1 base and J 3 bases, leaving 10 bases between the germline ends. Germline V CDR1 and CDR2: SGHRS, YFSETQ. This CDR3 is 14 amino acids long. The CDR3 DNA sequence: TGCGCCAGCAGCTTGATGTTTGGGGAAGAGACCCAGTACTTC. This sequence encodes CASSLMFGEETQYF.

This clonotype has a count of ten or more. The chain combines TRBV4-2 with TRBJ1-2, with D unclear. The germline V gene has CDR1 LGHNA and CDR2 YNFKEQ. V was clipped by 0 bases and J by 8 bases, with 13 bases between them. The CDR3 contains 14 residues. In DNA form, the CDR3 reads TGTGCCAGCAGCCAAGAGGGCAGAAGAATCGGCTACACCTTC. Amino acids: CASSQEGRRIGYTF.

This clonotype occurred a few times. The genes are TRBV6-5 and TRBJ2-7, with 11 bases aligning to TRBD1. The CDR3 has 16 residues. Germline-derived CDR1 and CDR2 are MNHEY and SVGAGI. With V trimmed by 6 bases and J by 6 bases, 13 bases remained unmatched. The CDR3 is CASRSVPGQGAVEQYF. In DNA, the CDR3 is TGTGCCAGCAGAAGTGTCCCAGGACAGGGGGCTGTCGAGCAGTACTTC.

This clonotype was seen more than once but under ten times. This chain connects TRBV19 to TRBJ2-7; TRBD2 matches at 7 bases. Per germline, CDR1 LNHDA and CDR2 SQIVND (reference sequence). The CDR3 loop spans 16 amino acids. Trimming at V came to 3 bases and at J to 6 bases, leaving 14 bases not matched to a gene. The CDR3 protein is CASSIILANTPSEQYF. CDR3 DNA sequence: TGTGCCAGTAGTATCATACTAGCGAACACCCCTTCCGAGCAGTACTTC.

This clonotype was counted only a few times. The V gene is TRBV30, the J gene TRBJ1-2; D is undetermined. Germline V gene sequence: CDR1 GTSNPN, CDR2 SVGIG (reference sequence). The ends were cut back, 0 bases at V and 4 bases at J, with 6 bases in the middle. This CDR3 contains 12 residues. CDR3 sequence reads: CAWSVRFYGYTF. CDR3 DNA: TGTGCCTGGAGTGTACGTTTCTATGGCTACACCTTC.

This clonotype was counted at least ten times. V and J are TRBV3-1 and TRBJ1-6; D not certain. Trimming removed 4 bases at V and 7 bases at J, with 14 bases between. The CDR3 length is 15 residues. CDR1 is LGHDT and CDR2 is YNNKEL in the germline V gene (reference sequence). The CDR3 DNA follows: TGTGCCAGCAGCCGGACCGACGGAGGCAATTCACCCCTCCACTTT. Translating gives CASSRTDGGNSPLHF. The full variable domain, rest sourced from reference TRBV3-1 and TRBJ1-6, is DTAVSQTPKYLVTQMGNDKSIKCEQNLGHDTMYWYKQDSKKFLKIMFSYNNKELIINETVPNRFSPKSPDKAHLNLHINSLELGDSAVYFCASSRTDGGNSPLHFGNGTRLTVT.

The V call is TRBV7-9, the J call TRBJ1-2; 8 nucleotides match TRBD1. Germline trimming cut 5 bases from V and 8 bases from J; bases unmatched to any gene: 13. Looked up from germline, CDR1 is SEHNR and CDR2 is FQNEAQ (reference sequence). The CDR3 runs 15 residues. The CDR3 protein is CASSGSISGGLGYTF. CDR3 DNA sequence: TGTGCCAGCAGCGGATCCATCTCAGGGGGCTTAGGCTACACCTTC.

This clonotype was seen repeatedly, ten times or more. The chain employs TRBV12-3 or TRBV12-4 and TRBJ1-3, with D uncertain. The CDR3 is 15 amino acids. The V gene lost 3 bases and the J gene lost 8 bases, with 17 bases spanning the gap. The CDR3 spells CASSFRAVDIDTIYF. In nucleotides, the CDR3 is TGTGCCAGCAGTTTCCGGGCAGTCGATATCGACACCATATATTTT.

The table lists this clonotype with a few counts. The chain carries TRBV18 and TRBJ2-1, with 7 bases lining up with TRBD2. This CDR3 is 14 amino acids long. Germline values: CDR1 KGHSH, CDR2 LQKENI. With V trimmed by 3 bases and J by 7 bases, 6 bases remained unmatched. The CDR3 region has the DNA TGTGCCAGCTCACCGGGGCACGGGGGGAATGAGCAGTTCTTC. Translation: CASSPGHGGNEQFF. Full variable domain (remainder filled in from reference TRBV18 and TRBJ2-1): NAGVMQNPRHLVRRRGQEARLRCSPMKGHSHVYWYRQLPEEGLKFMVYLQKENIIDESGMPKERFSAEFPKEGPSILRIQQVVRGDSAAYFCASSPGHGGNEQFFGPGTRLTVL.

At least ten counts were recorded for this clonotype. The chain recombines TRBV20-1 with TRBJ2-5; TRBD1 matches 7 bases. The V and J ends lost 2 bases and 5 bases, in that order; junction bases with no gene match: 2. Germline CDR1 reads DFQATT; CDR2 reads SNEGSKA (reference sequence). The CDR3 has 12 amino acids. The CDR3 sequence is CSARRGPETQYF. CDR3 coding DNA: TGCAGTGCTAGAAGGGGGCCGGAGACCCAGTACTTC.

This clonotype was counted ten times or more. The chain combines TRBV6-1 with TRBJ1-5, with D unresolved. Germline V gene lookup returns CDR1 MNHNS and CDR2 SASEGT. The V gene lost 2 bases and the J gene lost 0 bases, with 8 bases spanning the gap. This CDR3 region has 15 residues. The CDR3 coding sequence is TGTGCCAGCAGTGAAAATGGGTATAGCAATCAGCCCCAGCATTTT. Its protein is CASSENGYSNQPQHF.

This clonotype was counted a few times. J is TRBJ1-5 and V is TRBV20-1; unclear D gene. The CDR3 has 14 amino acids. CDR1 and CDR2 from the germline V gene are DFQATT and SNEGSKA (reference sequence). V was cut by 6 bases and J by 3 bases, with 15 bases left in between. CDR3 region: CSAPAGIDNQPQHF. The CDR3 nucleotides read TGCAGTGCCCCGGCCGGGATTGACAATCAGCCCCAGCATTTT.

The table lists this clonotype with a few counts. The CDR3 DNA sequence: TGCGCCAGCAGCTTGGAGTGGGGGTTGAACACTGAAGCTTTCTTT. Translation gives CASSLEWGLNTEAFF. V and J are TRBV5-1 and TRBJ1-1; TRBD1 is a possible D gene (5 bases). CDR3 length: 15 amino acids. V lost 0 bases to trimming and J lost 0 bases, with 9 bases between them. Germline V gene lookup returns CDR1 SGHRS and CDR2 YFSETQ.

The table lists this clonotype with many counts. The CDR3 loop is CASSFKDGLDYGYTF. The CDR3 DNA reads as TGTGCCAGCAGCTTTAAGGACGGACTCGACTATGGCTACACCTTC. The genes are TRBV7-9 and TRBJ1-2; unclear D gene. This CDR3 region has 15 residues. The germline V gene encodes CDR1 SEHNR and CDR2 FQNEAQ (reference sequence). Trimming removed 3 bases from V and 3 bases from J, with 14 bases in between.

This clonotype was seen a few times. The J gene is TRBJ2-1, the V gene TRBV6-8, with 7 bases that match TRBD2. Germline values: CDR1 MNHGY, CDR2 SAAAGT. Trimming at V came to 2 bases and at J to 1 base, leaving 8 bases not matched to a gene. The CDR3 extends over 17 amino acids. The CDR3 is CASSYGPSGPSYNEQFF. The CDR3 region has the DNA TGTGCCAGCAGTTACGGCCCTAGCGGCCCTTCCTACAATGAGCAGTTCTTC.

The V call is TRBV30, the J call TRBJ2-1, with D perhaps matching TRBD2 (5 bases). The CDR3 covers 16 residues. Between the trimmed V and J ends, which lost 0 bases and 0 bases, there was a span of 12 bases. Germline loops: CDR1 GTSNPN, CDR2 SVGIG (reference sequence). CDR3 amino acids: CAWSVGRAVSYNEQFF. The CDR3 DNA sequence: TGTGCCTGGAGTGTAGGACGAGCGGTCTCCTACAATGAGCAGTTCTTC.